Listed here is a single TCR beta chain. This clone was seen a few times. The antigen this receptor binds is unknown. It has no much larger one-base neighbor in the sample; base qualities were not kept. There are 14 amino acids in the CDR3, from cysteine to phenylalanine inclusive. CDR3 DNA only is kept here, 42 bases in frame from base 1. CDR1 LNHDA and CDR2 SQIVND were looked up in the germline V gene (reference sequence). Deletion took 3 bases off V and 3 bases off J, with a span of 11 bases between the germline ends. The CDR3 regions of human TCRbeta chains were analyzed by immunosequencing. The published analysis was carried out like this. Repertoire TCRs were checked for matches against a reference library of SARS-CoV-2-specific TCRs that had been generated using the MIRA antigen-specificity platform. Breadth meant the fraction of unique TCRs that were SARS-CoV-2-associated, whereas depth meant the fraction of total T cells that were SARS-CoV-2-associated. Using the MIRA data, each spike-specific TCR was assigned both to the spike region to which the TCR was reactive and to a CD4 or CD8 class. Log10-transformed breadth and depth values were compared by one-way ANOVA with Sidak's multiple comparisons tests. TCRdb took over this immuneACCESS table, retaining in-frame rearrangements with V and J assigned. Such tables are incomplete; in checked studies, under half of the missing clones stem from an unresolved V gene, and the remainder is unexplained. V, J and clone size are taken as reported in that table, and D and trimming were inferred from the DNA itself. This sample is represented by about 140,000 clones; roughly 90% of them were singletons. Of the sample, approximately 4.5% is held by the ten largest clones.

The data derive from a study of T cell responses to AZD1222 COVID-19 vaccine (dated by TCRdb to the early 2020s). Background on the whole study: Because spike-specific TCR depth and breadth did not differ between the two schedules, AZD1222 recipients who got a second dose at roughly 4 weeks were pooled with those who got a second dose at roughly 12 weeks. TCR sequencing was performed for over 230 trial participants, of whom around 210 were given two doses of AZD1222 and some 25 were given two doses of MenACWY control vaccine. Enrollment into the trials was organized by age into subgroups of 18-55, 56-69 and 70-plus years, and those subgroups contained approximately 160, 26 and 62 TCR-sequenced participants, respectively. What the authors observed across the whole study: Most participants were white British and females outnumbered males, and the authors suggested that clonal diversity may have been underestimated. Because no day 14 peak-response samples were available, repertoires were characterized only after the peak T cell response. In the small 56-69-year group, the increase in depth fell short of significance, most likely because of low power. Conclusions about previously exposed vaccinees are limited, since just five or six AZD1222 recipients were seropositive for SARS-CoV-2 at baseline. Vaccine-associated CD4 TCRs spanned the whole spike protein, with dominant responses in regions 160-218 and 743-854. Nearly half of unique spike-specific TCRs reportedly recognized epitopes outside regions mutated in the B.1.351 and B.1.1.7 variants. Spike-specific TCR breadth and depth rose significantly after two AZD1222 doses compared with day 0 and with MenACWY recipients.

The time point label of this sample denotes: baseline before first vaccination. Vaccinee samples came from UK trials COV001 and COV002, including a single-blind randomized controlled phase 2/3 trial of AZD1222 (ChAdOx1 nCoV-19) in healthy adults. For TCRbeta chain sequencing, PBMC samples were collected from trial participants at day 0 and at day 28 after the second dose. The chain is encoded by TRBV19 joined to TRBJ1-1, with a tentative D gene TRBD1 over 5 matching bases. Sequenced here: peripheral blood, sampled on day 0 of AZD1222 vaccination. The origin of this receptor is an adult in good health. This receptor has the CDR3 CASSIGGGYTEAFF. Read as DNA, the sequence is TGTGCCAGTAGTATCGGGGGGGGTTACACTGAAGCTTTCTTT.